This T cell receptor beta chain comes out of a study of human CD8 memory T cell subsets. Germline V gene lookup returns CDR1 MDHEN and CDR2 SYDVKM. There are 12 residues in the CDR3. Regarding the study as a whole: Stem-like memory and precursor exhausted T cell repertoires overlapped minimally with each other. Chao1 estimates suggested stem-like memory T cells exceeded precursor exhausted T cells in diversity.

Libraries of TCR beta chains were produced by 5' RACE (UMI-labeled). No DNA is given; TCRdb re-called the 5' RACE reads and lists each CDR3 protein once. Its table lists fewer than 7,500 distinct CDR3 sequences. PBMC were sourced from healthy-donor buffy coats. With respect to this clonotype: Its cognate antigen is unknown.

Sequencing used CD8+ T cells from PBMCs. The origin of this receptor is a human donor in good health. The chain combines TRBV28 with TRBJ2-7. The CDR3 spells CASSHTTYEQYF.